These 18 T cell receptor beta chains came from one sample sequenced in a study of T cell changes during pregnancy in multiple sclerosis. Generated by immunoSEQ multiplex PCR, the TCRdb table keeps only in-frame clones and is missing some. Of about 70,000 clones listed, approximately 89% are singletons. The sequenced sample was peripheral blood, obtained in the third trimester of pregnancy. All receptors come from a female donor in good health, enrolled as a control in a pregnancy study.

This sequence joins TRBV6-6 and TRBJ2-7; TRBD1 matches 9 bases. Trimming cost V 5 bases and J 6 bases; bases outside gene matches: 8. The CDR3 runs 14 residues. CDR1 is MNHNY and CDR2 is SVGAGI in the germline V gene (reference sequence). The CDR3 DNA reads TGTGCCAGCAGTATACAGGGGGCAACGTCCGAGCAGTACTTC. Translated, it gives CASSIQGATSEQYF.

This chain uses TRBV30 with TRBJ2-7; D gene uncertain. The CDR3 is made up of 13 amino acids. V was shortened by 1 base and J by 3 bases, with 10 bases between the two germline ends. From germline, CDR1 is GTSNPN and CDR2 SVGIG (reference sequence). CDR3 sequence: CAWSADNDYEQYF. The CDR3 nucleotides read TGTGCCTGGAGTGCTGACAACGACTACGAGCAGTACTTC.

The chain links TRBV6-5 to TRBJ2-2; D is perhaps TRBD1 (5 bases). The germline V gene encodes CDR1 MNHEY and CDR2 SVGAGI. Trimming took 7 bases from V and 5 from J, leaving 11 bases between them. The CDR3 sequence is 13 residues long. The CDR3 DNA is TGTGCCAGCAACCTCAAGGGGACCGGGGAGCTGTTTTTT. It codes for CASNLKGTGELFF.

J is TRBJ2-7 and V is TRBV5-1; TRBD1 matches 7 bases. After removal of 3 bases from V and 0 bases from J, the junction contained 6 bases not matched to a gene. The CDR3 is 15 residues long. The germline V gene encodes CDR1 SGHRS and CDR2 YFSETQ. In DNA, the CDR3 is TGCGCCAGCAGCTCGAACAGGGGTTCCTCCTACGAGCAGTACTTC. Translating it yields CASSSNRGSSYEQYF.

J is TRBJ1-5 and V is TRBV5-6; D perhaps matches TRBD1 (6 bases). Germline V lookup: CDR1 SGHDT, CDR2 YYEEEE. The CDR3 covers 15 residues. Trimming took off 6 bases at V and 0 bases at J, with 13 bases between the two ends. Here the CDR3 reads CASKIAGDSNQPQHF. The CDR3 DNA reads TGTGCCAGCAAAATCGCAGGGGATAGCAATCAGCCCCAGCATTTT.

The DNA of the CDR3 is TGTGCCAGCAGCCTCTCTACAGGGGAACGGGAAGAGCAGTACTTC. Its translation is CASSLSTGEREEQYF. The chain couples TRBV11-2 to TRBJ2-7; the match to TRBD1 covers 7 bases. Germline-derived CDR1 and CDR2 are SGHAT and FQNNGV. V lost 5 bases to trimming and J lost 7 bases; unmatched junction nucleotides: 14. This CDR3 spans 15 amino acids.

The V gene is TRBV30, the J gene TRBJ2-1; 12 positions agree with TRBD2. Germline values: CDR1 GTSNPN, CDR2 SVGIG (reference sequence). The CDR3 runs to 14 residues. After removal of 4 bases from V and 8 bases from J, the junction contained 6 bases not matched to a gene. The CDR3 here is CAWNRLAGGDEQFF. CDR3 coding DNA: TGTGCCTGGAACAGGCTAGCGGGGGGGGATGAGCAGTTCTTC.

The gene calls are TRBV21-1 and TRBJ1-1; TRBD1 is taken as the D call from the table, unchecked against the DNA. TRBV21-1 is reported as a pseudogene. The CDR3 has 19 amino acids. CDR3 residues: CASSKSEKPLPRENTEAFF. The CDR3 nucleotides are TGTGCCAGCAGCAAATCGGAAAAGCCCCTCCCCAGGGAGAACACTGAAGCTTTCTTT.

CDR3 bases: TGTGCCGGGCGAACAGTTGAAGCTTTCTTT. This gives the protein CAGRTVEAFF. J is TRBJ1-1 and V is TRBV6-1; D remains unclear. This CDR3 contains 10 residues. Germline values: CDR1 MNHNS, CDR2 SASEGT. Trimming shortened V by 11 bases and J by 7 bases, and 11 bases separated the two germline ends.

The chain links TRBV7-9 to TRBJ2-2, with 10 positions matching TRBD2. V was pared by 4 bases and J by 6 bases, with 2 bases of the junction left unmatched. The CDR3 runs 14 residues. Germline lookup yields CDR1 SEHNR and CDR2 FQNEAQ (reference sequence). The CDR3 DNA sequence: TGTGCCAGCAGCTCAAGCGGGGGGGCCGGGGAGCTGTTTTTT. It codes for CASSSSGGAGELFF.

V is TRBV12-5 and J is TRBJ1-2, with 7 bases aligning to TRBD1. The CDR3 is 13 amino acids. The junction had 2 bases not matched to a gene; V was cut back by 5 bases and J by 2 bases. Per germline, CDR1 LGHNT and CDR2 FRNRAP. The CDR3 DNA reads TGTGCTAGTGGTCGAGGGGGCAACTATGGCTACACCTTC. It translates to CASGRGGNYGYTF.

The chain uses TRBV7-2 and TRBJ1-5, with a tentative D call TRBD1 (6 bases). The CDR3 consists of 14 residues. CDR1 SGHTA and CDR2 FQGNSA come from the germline V gene. V was cut by 5 bases and J by 3 bases, with 11 bases left in between. The CDR3 bases are TGTGCCAGCAGCCCCGGACAGTACAATCAGCCCCAGCATTTT. Protein: CASSPGQYNQPQHF.

The chain recombines TRBV4-3 with TRBJ1-2; D is unresolved. V was shortened by 4 bases and J by 3 bases, with 9 bases between the two germline ends. The V gene's germline CDR1 is LGHNA and CDR2 YSLEER. This CDR3 comprises 13 residues. The CDR3 DNA follows: TGCGCCAGCAGCCTATCCGAGGACTATGGCTACACCTTC. Translated: CASSLSEDYGYTF.

The chain links TRBV29-1 to TRBJ2-5; 7 nucleotides agree with TRBD1. The DNA end is a closer match to TRBJ2-7, so the J assignment may be wrong. Germline-derived CDR1 and CDR2 are SQVTM and ANQGSEA. The CDR3 spans 12 residues. The CDR3 spells CSVGDSSYEQYF. DNA for the CDR3: TGCAGCGTCGGGGACAGCTCCTACGAGCAGTACTTC.

The V and J genes are TRBV30 and TRBJ2-3; unclear D gene. V lost 1 base, J lost 6 bases, and 20 bases lay in between. This CDR3 has 16 amino acids. Germline lookup yields CDR1 GTSNPN and CDR2 SVGIG (reference sequence). The CDR3 reads CAWSASIAYRVDTQYF. CDR3 nucleotides: TGTGCCTGGAGTGCATCTATAGCCTACCGCGTGGATACGCAGTATTTT. The full variable domain, in which reference TRBV30 and TRBJ2-3 provide the parts outside the CDR3, is SQTIHQWPATLVQPVGSPLSLECTVEGTSNPNLYWYRQAAGRGLQLLFYSVGIGQISSEVPQNLSASRPQDRQFILSSKKLLLSDSGFYLCAWSASIAYRVDTQYFGPGTRLTVL.

The chain carries TRBV7-2 and TRBJ2-7; 8 positions match TRBD2. J lost 1 base, V lost 6 bases, and 8 bases had no gene match. This CDR3 is 15 amino acids long. The germline V gene encodes CDR1 SGHTA and CDR2 FQGNSA. This CDR3 reads CASRAGGAQSYEQYF. Here the CDR3 DNA reads TGTGCCAGCAGGGCCGGGGGGGCACAATCCTACGAGCAGTACTTC.

The chain couples TRBV7-2 to TRBJ2-7; D is perhaps TRBD1 (5 bases). V was cut by 5 bases and J by 6 bases, with 17 bases left in between. Per the germline V gene, CDR1 is SGHTA and CDR2 is FQGNSA. CDR3 length: 14 residues. For the CDR3, the DNA is TGTGCCAGCAGCCAAGGAGCAGGGTACGGCGAGCAGTACTTC. Residues: CASSQGAGYGEQYF.

This sequence joins TRBV7-3 and TRBJ1-2; TRBD1 might be the D (5 bases). V lost 2 bases, J lost 2 bases, and 12 bases lay in between. CDR3 length: 15 amino acids. Per the germline V gene, CDR1 is SGHTA and CDR2 is FQGTGA. The CDR3 is CASSLFQGENYGYTF. The CDR3, as DNA: TGTGCCAGCAGCTTATTTCAGGGTGAGAACTATGGCTACACCTTC.